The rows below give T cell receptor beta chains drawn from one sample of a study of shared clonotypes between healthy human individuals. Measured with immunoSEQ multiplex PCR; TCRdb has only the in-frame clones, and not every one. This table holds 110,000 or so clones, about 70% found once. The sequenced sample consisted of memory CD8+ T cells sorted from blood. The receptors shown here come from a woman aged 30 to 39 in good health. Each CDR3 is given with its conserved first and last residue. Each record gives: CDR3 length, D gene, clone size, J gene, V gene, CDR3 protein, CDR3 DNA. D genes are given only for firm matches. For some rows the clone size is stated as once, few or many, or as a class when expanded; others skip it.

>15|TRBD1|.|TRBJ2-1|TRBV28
CASRSGQGAFDEQFF
TGTGCCAGCAGATCCGGACAGGGGGCTTTCGATGAGCAGTTCTTC
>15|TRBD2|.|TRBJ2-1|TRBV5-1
CASSLASGSYNEQFF
TGCGCCAGCAGCTTGGCCAGCGGGAGCTACAATGAGCAGTTCTTC
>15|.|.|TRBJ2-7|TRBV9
CASSPLGSSVYEQYF
TGTGCCAGCAGCCCCCTGGGAAGTAGCGTCTACGAGCAGTACTTC
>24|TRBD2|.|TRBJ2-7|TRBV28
CASSFSSGSHPPLRCCTSSYEQYF
TGTGCCAGCAGTTTTTCTAGCGGGAGTCATCCTCCTCTCCGTTGCTGCACCTCCTCCTACGAGCAGTACTTC
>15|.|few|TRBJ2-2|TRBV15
CATHPGLRDTGELFF
TGTGCCACCCACCCGGGACTTAGGGACACCGGGGAGCTGTTTTTT
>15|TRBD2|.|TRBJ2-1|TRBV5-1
CASSGGLANNNEQFF
TGCGCCAGCAGTGGGGGACTAGCGAACAACAATGAGCAGTTCTTC
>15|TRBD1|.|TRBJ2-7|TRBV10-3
CAISAGTADSYEQYF
TGTGCCATCAGCGCCGGGACAGCGGACTCCTACGAGCAGTACTTC
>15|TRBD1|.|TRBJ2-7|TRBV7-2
CASSLAGGVWVEQYF
TGTGCCAGCAGCTTAGCAGGGGGCGTCTGGGTCGAGCAGTACTTC
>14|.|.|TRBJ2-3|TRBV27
CASRGLDGRGTQYF
TGTGCCAGCAGGGGGCTGGACGGGCGGGGTACGCAGTATTTT
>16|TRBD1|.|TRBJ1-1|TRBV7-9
CASSLGTGGRGTEAFF
TGTGCCAGCAGCTTAGGGACAGGGGGGCGAGGCACTGAAGCTTTCTTT